This T cell receptor (beta chain) was profiled in a study of T cells expressing NK-cell markers. The study, taken as a whole, reports: The CD3+CD56-NKG2C+ fraction was also led by these clonotypes in a few donors. Among CD8+ T cells from about 6 donors, dominant NKG2C+ clonotypes accounted for roughly 1.0-7.0%.

TCRdb re-called the 5' RACE reads; one entry per CDR3 protein, DNA not given. The sample features roughly 390,000 distinct CDR3 sequences, with 9.5% to 12% in its top ten. Turning to this clonotype: The antigen remains unidentified.

The specimen was blood T cells: a sorted CD56 or NKG2C T cell subset, CD4+ or CD8+ T cells, or bulk PBMC T cells (not recorded which). This TCR was sampled from a woman between 50 and 59 years old in good health.

CDR3 loop: CASSVQGLKPQHF. The chain combines TRBV12-3 or TRBV12-4 with TRBJ1-5; the D call from TCRdb, TRBD1, cannot be confirmed without DNA. The CDR3 loop spans 13 amino acids.